This TCR beta chain is from a study of cytomegalovirus exposure and HLA in healthy donors. PCR used 60 Vbeta primers and 13 Jbeta primers. TCRdb keeps only in-frame clones here, not all; method: immunoSEQ multiplex PCR. The sample has fewer than 130,000 clones, 76% seen once. Details on this clone: Its cognate antigen is unknown.

The study, taken as a whole, reports: Per published accounts, TCR beta sequences correctly predicted the HLA-A and HLA-B alleles of most subjects. Associated with cytomegalovirus, according to the listing, were about 160 TCR beta chains. A later analysis linked a missense DCLRE1C variant to TCR beta V- and J-gene trimming. Later work found that TCR association rates differed between HLA loci; DRB1 had the most and HLA-C the fewest.

CDR3 size: 14 residues. Per the germline V gene, CDR1 is SGHRS and CDR2 is YFSETQ. Trimming stripped 8 bases from V and 5 bases from J, with 16 bases between. The sample taken for sequencing was PBMCs. The genes are TRBV5-1 and TRBJ2-2, with D possibly being TRBD1 (6 bases). This receptor was taken from a man aged 30 to 39 in good health and CMV-seropositive. CDR3 region: CASTGTLATGELFF. The CDR3 DNA is TGCGCCAGTACAGGGACGCTAGCTACCGGGGAGCTGTTTTTT.